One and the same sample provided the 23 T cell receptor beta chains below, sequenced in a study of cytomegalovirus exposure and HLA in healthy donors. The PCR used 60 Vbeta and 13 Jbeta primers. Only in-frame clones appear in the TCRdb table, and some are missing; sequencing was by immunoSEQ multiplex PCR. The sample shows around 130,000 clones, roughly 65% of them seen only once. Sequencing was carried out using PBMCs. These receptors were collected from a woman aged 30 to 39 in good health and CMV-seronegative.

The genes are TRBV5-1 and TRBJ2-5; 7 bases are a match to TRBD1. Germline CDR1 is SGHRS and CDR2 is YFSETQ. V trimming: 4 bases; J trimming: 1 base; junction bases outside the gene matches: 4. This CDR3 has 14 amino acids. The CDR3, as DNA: TGCGCCAGCAGCCGAGGGACAGTCCAAGAGACCCAGTACTTC. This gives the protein CASSRGTVQETQYF. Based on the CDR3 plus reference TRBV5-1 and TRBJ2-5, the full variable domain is KAGVTQTPRYLIKTRGQQVTLSCSPISGHRSVSWYQQTPGQGLQFLFEYFSETQRNKGNFPGRFSGRQFSNSRSEMNVSTLELGDSALYLCASSRGTVQETQYFGPGTRLLVL.

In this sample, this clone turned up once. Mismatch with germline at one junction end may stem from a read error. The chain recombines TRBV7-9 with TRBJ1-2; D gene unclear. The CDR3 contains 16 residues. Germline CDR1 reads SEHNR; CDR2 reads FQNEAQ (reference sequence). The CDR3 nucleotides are TGTTCCAGCAGCCCCTGGGAGGTGCCAAATATTTATGGCTACACCTTC. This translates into CSSSPWEVPNIYGYTF. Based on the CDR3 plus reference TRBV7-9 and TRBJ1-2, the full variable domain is DTGVSQNPRHKITKRGQNVTFRCDPISEHNRLYWYRQTLGQGPEFLTYFQNEAQLEKSRLLSDRFSAERPKGSFSTLEIQRTEQGDSAMYLCSSSPWEVPNIYGYTFGSGTRLTVV.

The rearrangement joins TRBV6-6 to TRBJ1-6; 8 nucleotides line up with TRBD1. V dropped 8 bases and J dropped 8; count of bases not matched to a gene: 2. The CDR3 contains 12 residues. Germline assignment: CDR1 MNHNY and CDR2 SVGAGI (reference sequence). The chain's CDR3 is CASDRGDSPLHF. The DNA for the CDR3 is TGTGCCAGCGACAGGGGTGATTCACCCCTCCACTTT.

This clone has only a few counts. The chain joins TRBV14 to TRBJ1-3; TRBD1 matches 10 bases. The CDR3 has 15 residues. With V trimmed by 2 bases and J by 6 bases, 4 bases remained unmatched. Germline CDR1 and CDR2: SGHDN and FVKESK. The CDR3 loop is CASSQPGQGLNTIYF. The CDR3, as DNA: TGTGCCAGCAGCCAACCGGGACAGGGGTTAAACACCATATATTTT.

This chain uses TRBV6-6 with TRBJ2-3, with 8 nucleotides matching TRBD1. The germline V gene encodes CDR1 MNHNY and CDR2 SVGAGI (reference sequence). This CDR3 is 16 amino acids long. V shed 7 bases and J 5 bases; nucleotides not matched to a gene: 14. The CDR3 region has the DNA TGTGCCAGCACCCACCTCGCCAGGGGGCGTCGAGATACGCAGTATTTT. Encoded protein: CASTHLARGRRDTQYF.

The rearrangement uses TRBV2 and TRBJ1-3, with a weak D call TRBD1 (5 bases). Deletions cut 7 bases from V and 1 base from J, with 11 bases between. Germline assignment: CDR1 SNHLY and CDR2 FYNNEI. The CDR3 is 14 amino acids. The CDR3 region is CASKVGGSGNTIYF. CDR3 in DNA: TGTGCCAGCAAGGTTGGGGGGTCTGGAAACACCATATATTTT.

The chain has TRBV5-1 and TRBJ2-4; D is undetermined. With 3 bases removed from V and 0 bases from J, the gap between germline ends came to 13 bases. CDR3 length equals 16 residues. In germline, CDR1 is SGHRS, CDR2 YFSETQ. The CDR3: CASSSDAVRAKNIQYF. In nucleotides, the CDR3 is TGCGCCAGCAGCTCCGACGCGGTGAGAGCCAAAAACATTCAGTACTTC.

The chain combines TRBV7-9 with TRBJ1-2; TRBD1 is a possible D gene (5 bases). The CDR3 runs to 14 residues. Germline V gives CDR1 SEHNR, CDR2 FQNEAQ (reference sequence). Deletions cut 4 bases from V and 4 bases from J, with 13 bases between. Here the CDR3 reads CASSSLSGVYGYTF. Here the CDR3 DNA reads TGTGCCAGCAGCTCGTTGTCGGGGGTCTATGGCTACACCTTC.

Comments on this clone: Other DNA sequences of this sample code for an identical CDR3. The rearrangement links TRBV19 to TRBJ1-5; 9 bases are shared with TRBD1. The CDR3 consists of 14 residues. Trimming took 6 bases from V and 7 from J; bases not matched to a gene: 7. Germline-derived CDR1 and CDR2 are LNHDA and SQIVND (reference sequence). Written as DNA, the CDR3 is TGTGCCAGTAGCCCGACAGGGGGTAACCAGCCCCAGCATTTT. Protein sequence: CASSPTGGNQPQHF.

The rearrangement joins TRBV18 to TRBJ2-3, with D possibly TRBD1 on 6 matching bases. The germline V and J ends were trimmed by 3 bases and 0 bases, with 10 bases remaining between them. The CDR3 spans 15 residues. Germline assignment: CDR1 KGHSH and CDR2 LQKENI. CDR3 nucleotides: TGTGCCAGCTCACCGGGAAGGGGGAGCACAGATACGCAGTATTTT. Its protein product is CASSPGRGSTDTQYF.

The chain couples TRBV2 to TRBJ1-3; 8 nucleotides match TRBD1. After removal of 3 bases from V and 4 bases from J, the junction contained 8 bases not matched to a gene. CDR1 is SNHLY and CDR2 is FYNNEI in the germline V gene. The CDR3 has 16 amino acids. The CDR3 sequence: CASSDAGQGRGNTIYF. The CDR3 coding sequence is TGTGCCAGCAGTGATGCTGGACAGGGCCGCGGAAACACCATATATTTT.

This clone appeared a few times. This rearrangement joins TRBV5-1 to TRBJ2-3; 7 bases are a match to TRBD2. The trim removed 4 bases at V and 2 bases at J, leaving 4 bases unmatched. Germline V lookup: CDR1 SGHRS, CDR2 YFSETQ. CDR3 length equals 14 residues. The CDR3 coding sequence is TGCGCCAGCAGCCTGACTAGCCTCACAGATACGCAGTATTTT. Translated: CASSLTSLTDTQYF.

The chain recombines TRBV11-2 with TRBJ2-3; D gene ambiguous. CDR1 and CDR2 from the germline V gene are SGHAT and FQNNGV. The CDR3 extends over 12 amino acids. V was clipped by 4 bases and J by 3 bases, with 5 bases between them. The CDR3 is CASSSLTDTQYF. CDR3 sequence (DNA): TGTGCCAGCAGCTCGTTGACAGATACGCAGTATTTT.

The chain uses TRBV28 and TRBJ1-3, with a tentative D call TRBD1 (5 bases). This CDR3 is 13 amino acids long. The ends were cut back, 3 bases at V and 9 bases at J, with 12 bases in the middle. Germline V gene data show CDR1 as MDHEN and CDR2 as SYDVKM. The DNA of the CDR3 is TGTGCCAGCAGTTTGGGCAGGGCCCCCACCATATATTTT. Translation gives CASSLGRAPTIYF. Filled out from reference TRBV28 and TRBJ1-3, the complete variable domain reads DVKVTQSSRYLVKRTGEKVFLECVQDMDHENMFWYRQDPGLGLRLIYFSYDVKMKEKGDIPEGYSVSREKKERFSLILESASTNQTSMYLCASSLGRAPTIYFGEGSWLTVV.

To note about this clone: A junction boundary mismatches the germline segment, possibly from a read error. The CDR3 is CSSSLAYEGYGNTIYF. The CDR3, as DNA: TGTTCCAGCAGCTTAGCGTACGAGGGTTATGGAAACACCATATATTTT. The chain recombines TRBV7-9 with TRBJ1-3, with unresolved D. Germline CDR1 is SEHNR and CDR2 is FQNEAQ (reference sequence). This CDR3 contains 16 residues.

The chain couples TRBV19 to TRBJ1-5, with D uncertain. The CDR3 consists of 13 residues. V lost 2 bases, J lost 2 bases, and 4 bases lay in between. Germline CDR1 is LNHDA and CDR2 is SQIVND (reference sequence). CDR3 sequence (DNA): TGTGCCAGTAGTATAACAGGCAATCAGCCCCAGCATTTT. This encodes CASSITGNQPQHF. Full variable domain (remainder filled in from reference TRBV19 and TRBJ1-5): DGGITQSPKYLFRKEGQNVTLSCEQNLNHDAMYWYRQDPGQGLRLIYYSQIVNDFQKGDIAEGYSVSREKKESFPLTVTSAQKNPTAFYLCASSITGNQPQHFGDGTRLSIL.

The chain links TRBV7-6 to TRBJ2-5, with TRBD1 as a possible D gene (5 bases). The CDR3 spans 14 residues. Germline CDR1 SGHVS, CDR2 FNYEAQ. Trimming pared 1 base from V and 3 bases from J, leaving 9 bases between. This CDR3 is CASSLGAGKETQYF. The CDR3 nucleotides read TGTGCCAGCAGCTTAGGGGCAGGGAAAGAGACCCAGTACTTC.

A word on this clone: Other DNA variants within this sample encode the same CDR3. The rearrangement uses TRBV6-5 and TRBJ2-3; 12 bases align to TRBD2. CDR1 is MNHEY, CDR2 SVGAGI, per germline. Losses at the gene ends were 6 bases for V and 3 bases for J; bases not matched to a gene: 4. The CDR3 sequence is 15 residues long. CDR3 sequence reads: CASRPGLAGTDTQYF. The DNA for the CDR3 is TGTGCCAGCAGGCCCGGACTAGCGGGAACAGATACGCAGTATTTT.

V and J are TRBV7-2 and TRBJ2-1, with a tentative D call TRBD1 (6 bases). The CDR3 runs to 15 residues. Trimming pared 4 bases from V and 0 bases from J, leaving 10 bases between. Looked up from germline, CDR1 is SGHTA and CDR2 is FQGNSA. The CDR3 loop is CASSSSGVSYNEQFF. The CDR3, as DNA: TGTGCCAGCAGCTCTTCAGGGGTCTCCTACAATGAGCAGTTCTTC.

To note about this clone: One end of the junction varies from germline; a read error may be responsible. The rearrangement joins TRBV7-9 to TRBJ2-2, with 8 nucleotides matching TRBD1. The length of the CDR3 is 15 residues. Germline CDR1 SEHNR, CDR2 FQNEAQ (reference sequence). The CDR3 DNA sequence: TGTTCCAGCAGCCTGACAGGGGCGGGCACCGGGGAGCTGTTTTTT. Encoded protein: CSSSLTGAGTGELFF.

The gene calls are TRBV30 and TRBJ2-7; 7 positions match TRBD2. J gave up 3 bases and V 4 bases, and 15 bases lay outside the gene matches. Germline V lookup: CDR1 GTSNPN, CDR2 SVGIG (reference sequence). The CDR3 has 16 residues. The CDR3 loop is CAWNPADMGGIYEQYF. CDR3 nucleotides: TGTGCCTGGAACCCAGCCGACATGGGAGGGATCTACGAGCAGTACTTC.

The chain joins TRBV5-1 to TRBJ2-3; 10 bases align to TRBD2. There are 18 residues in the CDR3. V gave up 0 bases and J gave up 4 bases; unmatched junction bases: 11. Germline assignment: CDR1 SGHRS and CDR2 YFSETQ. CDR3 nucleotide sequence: TGCGCCAGCAGCTTGGCGAATAGCGGGAGGCGGTTCCCAGATACGCAGTATTTT. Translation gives CASSLANSGRRFPDTQYF.

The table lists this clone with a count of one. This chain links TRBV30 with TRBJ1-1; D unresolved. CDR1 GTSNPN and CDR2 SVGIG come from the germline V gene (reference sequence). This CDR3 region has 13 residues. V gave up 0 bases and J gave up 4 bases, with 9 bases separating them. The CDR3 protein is CAWSVQYFTEAFF. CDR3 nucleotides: TGTGCCTGGAGTGTCCAGTATTTCACTGAAGCTTTCTTT.